What follows are 2 T cell receptor beta chains derived from one specimen sequenced in a study of early T cells in non-severe SARS-CoV-2 infection. TCRdb re-derived calls from the 5' RACE reads in MiXCR, one entry per CDR3 protein. Altogether tens of thousands of distinct CDR3 sequences are present, about 9.3% being singletons, with the ten largest covering about 15%. Sequenced: whole blood. The source is an adult who was a healthcare worker with PCR-confirmed SARS-CoV-2 infection or an uninfected control (not recorded which).

This clonotype has more than one count but fewer than ten. The chain carries TRBV28 and TRBJ1-2; D might be TRBD1 (6 bases). Trimming left V 10 bases short and J 3 bases short, with 15 bases between. The CDR3 totals 13 residues. CDR1 and CDR2 (germline): MDHEN, SYDVKM. The CDR3 loop reads CANAAGADYGYTF. Written as DNA, the CDR3 is TGTGCCAACGCGGCGGGGGCGGACTATGGCTACACCTTC.

This clonotype showed up many times. The rearrangement uses TRBV29-1 and TRBJ1-1, with D possibly matching TRBD1 (5 bases). Germline loops: CDR1 SQVTM, CDR2 ANQGSEA. This CDR3 is built from 15 residues. The V end lost 4 bases, the J end lost 1 base, and 16 bases lay between the germline ends. This chain's CDR3 is CSVAPLSGGNTEAFF. The CDR3, as DNA: TGCAGCGTTGCCCCCCTGAGCGGGGGGAACACTGAAGCTTTCTTT.